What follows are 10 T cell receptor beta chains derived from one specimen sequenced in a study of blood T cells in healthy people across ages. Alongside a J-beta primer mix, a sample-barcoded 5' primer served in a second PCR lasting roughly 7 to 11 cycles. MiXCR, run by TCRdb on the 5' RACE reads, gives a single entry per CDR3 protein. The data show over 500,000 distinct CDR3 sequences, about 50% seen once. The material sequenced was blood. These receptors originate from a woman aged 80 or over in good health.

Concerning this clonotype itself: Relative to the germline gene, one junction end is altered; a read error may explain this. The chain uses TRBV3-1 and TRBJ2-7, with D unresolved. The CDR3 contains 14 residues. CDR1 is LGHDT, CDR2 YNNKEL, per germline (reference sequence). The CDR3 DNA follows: TGTGCCAGCGGCCAAGCCGGCTCAATCTACGAGCAGTACTTC. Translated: CASGQAGSIYEQYF.

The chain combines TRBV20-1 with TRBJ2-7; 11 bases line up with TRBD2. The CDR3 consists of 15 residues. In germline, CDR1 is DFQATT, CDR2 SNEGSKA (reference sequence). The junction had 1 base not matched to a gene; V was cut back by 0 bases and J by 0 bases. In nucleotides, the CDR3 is TGCAGTGCTAGAGAACTAGCGGGGGACTCCTACGAGCAGTACTTC. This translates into CSARELAGDSYEQYF.

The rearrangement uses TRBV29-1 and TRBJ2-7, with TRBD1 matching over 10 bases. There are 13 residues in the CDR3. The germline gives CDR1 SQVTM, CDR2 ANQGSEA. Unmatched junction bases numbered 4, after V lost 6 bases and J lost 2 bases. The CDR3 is CSVAGTGAYEQYF. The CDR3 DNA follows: TGCAGCGTCGCCGGGACAGGGGCCTACGAGCAGTACTTC.

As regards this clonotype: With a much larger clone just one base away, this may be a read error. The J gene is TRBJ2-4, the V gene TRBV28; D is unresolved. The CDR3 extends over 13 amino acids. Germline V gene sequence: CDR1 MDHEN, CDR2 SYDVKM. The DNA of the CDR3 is TGTGCCAGCAGTTTCCGGGTTAAAAACACTCAGTACTTC. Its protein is CASSFRVKNTQYF.

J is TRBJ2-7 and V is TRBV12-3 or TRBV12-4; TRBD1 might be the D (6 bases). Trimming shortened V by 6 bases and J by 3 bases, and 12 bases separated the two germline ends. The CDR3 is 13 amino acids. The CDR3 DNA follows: TGTGCCAGCAGAAGGGACACCTACTACGAGCAGTACTTC. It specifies CASRRDTYYEQYF.

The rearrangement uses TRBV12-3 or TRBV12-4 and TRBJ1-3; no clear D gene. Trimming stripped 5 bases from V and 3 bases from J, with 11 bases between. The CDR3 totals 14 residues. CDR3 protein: CASSRGSGGNTIYF. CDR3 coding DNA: TGTGCCAGCAGTCGCGGCTCAGGTGGAAACACCATATATTTT.

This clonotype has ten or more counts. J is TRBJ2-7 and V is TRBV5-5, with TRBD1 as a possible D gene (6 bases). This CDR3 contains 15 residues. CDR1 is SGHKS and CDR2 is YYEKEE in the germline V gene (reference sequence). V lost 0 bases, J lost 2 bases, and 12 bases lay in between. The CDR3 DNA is TGTGCCAGCAGCTTGGTGACTGGGGGCACCTACGAGCAGTACTTC. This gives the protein CASSLVTGGTYEQYF.

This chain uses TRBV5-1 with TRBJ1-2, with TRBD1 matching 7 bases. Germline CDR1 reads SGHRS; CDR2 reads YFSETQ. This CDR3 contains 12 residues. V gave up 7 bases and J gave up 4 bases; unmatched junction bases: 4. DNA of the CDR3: TGCGCCAGCCGCCAGGGGGTCTATGGCTACACCTTC. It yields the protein CASRQGVYGYTF.

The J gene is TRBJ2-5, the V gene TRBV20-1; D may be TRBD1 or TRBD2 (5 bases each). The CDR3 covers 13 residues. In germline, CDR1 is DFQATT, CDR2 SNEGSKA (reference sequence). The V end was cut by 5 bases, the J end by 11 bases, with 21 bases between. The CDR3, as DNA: TGCAGTGCTGCTCAGGGACCGTACAATGAGCAGTACTTC. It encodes CSAAQGPYNEQYF.

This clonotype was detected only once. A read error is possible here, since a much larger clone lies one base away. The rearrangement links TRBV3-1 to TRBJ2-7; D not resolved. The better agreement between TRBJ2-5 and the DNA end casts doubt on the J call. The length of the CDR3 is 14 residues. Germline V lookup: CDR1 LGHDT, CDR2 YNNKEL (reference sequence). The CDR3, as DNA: TGTGCCAGCAACCAAGATCGGCCAAAAGAGACCCAGTACTTC. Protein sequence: CASNQDRPKETQYF.